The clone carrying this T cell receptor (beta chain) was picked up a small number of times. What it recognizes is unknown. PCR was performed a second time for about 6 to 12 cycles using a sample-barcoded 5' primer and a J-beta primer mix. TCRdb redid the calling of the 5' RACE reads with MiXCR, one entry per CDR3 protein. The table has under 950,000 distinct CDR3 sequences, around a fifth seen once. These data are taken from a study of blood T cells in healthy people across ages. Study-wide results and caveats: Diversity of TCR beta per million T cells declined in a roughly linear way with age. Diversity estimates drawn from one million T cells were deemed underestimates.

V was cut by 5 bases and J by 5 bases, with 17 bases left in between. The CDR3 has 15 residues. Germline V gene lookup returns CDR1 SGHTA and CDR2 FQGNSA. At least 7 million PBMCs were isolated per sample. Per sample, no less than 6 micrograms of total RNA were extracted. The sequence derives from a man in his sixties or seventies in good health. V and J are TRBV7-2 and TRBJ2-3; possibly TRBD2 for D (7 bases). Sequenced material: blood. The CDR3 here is CASSAAGGRGDTQYF. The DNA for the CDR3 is TGTGCCAGCAGCGCAGCCGGGGGGCGTGGAGATACGCAGTATTTT.